Sequencing of this TCR beta chain was carried out in a study of blood T cell repertoires in COVID-19. Seattle's cohort entered during active infection and was followed longitudinally. CDR3 length: 14 amino acids. V lost 4 bases, J lost 3 bases, and 2 bases stayed unmatched. Germline CDR1 is MGHDK and CDR2 is SYGVNS. TCRdb's copy holds only in-frame clones and misses some; the assay was immunoSEQ multiplex PCR. The sample has fewer than 250,000 clones; around 90% are singletons. The specimen sequenced was peripheral blood. This chain joins TRBV25-1 and TRBJ2-7, with TRBD2 matching 11 bases. This TCR came from a young man with COVID-19, enrolled during active disease. CDR3 residues: CASSVGLAGYEQYF. Written as DNA, the CDR3 is TGTGCCAGCAGTGTTGGACTAGCGGGCTACGAGCAGTACTTC.